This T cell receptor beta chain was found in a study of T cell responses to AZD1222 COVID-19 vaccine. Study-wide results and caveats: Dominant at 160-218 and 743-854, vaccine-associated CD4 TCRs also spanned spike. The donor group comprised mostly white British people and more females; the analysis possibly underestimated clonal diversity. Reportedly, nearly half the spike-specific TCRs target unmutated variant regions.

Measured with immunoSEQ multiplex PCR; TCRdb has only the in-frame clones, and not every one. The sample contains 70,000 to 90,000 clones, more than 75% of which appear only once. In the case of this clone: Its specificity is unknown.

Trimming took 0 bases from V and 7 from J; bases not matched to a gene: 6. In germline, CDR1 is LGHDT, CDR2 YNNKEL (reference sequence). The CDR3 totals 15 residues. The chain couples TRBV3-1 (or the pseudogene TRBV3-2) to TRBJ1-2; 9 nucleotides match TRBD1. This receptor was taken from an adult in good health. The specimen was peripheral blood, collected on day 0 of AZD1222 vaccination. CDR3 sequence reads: CASSQDTGGSSGYTF. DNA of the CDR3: TGTGCCAGCAGCCAAGATACAGGGGGCTCCTCTGGCTACACCTTC.